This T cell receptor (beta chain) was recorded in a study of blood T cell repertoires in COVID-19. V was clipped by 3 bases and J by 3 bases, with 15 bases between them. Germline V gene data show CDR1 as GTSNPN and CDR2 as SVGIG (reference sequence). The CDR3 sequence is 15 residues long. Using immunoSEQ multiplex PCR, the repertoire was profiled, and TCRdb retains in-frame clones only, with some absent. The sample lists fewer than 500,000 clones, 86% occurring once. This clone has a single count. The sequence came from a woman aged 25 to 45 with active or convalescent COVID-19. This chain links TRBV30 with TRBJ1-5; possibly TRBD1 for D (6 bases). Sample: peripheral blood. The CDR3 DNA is TGTGCCTGGAGCGTCGCAGGGGTCCACAATCAGCCCCAGCATTTT. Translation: CAWSVAGVHNQPQHF.